The 2 T cell receptor beta chains in this list originate from one sample, sequenced in a study of shared clonotypes between healthy human individuals. TCRdb keeps only in-frame clones here, not all; method: immunoSEQ multiplex PCR. The table has around 510,000 clones, roughly 95% seen once. The specimen was naive CD4+ T cells sorted from blood. The subset: CD45RA+ positively selected. The receptor set was obtained from a woman in her 30s in good health.

The chain is built from TRBV27 and TRBJ1-1, with unresolved D. With 4 bases removed from V and 2 bases from J, the gap between germline ends came to 8 bases. CDR3 size: 13 residues. CDR1 is MNHEY, CDR2 SMNVEV, per germline (reference sequence). In nucleotides, the CDR3 is TGTGCCAGCAGTTCAAATCGAAACACTGAAGCTTTCTTT. It translates to CASSSNRNTEAFF.

The rearrangement links TRBV28 to TRBJ2-7; D remains ambiguous. This CDR3 region has 11 residues. The germline CDR1 and CDR2 sequences are MDHEN and SYDVKM. V gave up 9 bases and J gave up 6 bases, with 12 bases separating them. In nucleotides, the CDR3 is TGTGCCAGTATTGCTAGTGGCGAGCAGTACTTC. Its translation: CASIASGEQYF.